The T cell receptor (beta chain) under discussion was sequenced for a study of blood T cell repertoires in COVID-19. Germline V lookup: CDR1 KGHDR, CDR2 SFDVKD. This CDR3 contains 17 residues. The J segment lost 2 bases and the V segment lost 4 bases, leaving 10 bases of the junction unmatched. Study processing details: Using reference gene primer amplification, nucleated cell counts were estimated. TCRdb's table, derived via immunoSEQ multiplex PCR, lists solely in-frame clones and lacks some. V and J calls and clone size follow that table, whereas D and trimming were derived from the DNA. The sample shows 270,000 or so clones, 89% of them seen only once.

The sequencing sample was made of peripheral blood. The rearrangement uses TRBV24-1 and TRBJ2-1; 7 bases align to TRBD1. The receptor was isolated from a woman in her 40s who had recovered from COVID-19. The chain's CDR3 is CATSDPGQAGAYNEQFF. Written as DNA, the CDR3 is TGTGCCACCAGTGACCCCGGACAGGCCGGGGCCTACAATGAGCAGTTCTTC.